This paragraph reports one TCR beta chain. Its matching antigen is unknown. These data come from a study of T cell responses to AZD1222 COVID-19 vaccine. At the level of the study: Timing groups of about 4 and about 12 weeks for second doses were pooled.

Generated by immunoSEQ multiplex PCR, the TCRdb table keeps only in-frame clones and is missing some. The data hold about 130,000 clones, with around 84% observed a single time. Findings and caveats of the study: Of the AZD1222 recipients, only six or seven were seropositive at baseline. The donor cohort was predominantly white British with a female majority, and clonal diversity may have been underestimated. Vaccine-associated CD4 TCRs spanned spike, dominant at 160-218 and 743-854.

Deletions cut 2 bases from V and 1 base from J, with 12 bases between. The germline V gene encodes CDR1 SNHLY and CDR2 FYNNEI. This CDR3 spans 15 amino acids. The chain joins TRBV2 to TRBJ2-7, with D uncertain. The clonotype was recovered from an adult in good health. Specimen: peripheral blood, collected on day 0 of AZD1222 vaccination. The CDR3 DNA is TGTGCCAGCAGTGAATCAGAAGTAGGTTCCTACGAGCAGTACTTC. Its protein product is CASSESEVGSYEQYF.